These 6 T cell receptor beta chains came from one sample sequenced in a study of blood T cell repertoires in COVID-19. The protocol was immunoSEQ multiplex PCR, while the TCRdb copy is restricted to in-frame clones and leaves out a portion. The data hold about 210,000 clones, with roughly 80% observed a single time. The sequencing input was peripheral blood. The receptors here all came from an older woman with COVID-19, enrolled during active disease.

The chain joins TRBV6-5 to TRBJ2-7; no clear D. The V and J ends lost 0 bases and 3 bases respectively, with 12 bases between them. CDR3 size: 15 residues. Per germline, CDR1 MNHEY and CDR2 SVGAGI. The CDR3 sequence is CASSYSLSTGYEQYF. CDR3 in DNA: TGTGCCAGCAGTTACTCACTCTCAACGGGCTACGAGCAGTACTTC.

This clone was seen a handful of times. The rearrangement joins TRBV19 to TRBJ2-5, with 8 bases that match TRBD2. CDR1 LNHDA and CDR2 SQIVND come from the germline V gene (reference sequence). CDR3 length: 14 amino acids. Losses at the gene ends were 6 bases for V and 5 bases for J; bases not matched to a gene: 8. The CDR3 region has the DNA TGTGCCAGTAGACGCGGGGGGCAGGGGGAGACCCAGTACTTC. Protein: CASRRGGQGETQYF.

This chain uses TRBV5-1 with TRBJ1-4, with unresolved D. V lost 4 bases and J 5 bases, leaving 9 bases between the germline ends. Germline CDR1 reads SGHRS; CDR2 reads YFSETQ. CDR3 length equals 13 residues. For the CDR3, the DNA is TGCGCCAGCAGCCCCGGTCCCAATGAAAAACTGTTTTTT. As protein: CASSPGPNEKLFF.

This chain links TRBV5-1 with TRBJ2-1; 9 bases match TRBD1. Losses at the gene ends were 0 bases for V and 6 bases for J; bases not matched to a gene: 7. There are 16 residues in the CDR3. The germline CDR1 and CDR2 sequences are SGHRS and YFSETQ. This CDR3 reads CASSLAPGQGGNEQFF. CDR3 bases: TGCGCCAGCAGCTTGGCCCCGGGACAGGGAGGCAATGAGCAGTTCTTC.

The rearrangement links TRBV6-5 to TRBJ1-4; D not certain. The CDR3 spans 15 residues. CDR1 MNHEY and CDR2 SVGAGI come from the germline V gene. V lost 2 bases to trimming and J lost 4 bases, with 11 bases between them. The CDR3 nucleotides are TGTGCCAGCAGTTACCGCGCAGGCCGTAATGAAAAACTGTTTTTT. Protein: CASSYRAGRNEKLFF.

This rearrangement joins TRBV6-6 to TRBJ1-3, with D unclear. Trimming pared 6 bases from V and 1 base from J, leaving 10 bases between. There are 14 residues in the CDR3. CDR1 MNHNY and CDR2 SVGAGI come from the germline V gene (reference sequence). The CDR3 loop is CASRTSGSGNTIYF. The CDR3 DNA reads TGTGCCAGCAGAACCTCGGGGTCTGGAAACACCATATATTTT.